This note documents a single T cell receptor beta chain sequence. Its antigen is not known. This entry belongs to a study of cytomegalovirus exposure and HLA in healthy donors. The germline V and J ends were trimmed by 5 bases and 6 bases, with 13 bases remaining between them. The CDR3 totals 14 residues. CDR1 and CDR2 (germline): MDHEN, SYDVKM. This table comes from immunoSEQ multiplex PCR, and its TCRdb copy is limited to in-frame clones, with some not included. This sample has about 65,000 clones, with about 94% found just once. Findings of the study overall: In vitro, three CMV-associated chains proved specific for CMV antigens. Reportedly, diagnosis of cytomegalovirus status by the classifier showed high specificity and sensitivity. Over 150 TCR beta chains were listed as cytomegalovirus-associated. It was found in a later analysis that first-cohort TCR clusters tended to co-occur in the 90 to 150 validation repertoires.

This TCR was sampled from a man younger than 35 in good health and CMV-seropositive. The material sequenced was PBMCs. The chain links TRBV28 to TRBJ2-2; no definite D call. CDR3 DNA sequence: TGTGCCAGCAGTCTTTCGCGCGGTCCCGGGGAGCTGTTTTTT. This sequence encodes CASSLSRGPGELFF.